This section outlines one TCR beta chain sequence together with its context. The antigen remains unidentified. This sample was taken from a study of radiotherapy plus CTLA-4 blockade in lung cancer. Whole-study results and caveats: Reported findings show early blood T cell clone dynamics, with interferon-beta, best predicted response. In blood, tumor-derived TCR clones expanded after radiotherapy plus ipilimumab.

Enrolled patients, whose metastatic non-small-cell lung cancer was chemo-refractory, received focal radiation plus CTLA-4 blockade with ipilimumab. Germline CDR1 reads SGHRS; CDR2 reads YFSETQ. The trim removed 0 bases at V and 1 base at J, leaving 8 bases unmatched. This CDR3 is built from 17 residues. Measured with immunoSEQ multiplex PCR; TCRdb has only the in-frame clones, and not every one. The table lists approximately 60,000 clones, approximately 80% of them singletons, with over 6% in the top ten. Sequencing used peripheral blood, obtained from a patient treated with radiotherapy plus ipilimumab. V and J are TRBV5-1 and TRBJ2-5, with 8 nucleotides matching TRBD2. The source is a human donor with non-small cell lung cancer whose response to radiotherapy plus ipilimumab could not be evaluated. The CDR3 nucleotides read TGCGCCAGCAGCTTGGGTATTAGCGGGACATTCCAAGAGACCCAGTACTTC. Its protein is CASSLGISGTFQETQYF.